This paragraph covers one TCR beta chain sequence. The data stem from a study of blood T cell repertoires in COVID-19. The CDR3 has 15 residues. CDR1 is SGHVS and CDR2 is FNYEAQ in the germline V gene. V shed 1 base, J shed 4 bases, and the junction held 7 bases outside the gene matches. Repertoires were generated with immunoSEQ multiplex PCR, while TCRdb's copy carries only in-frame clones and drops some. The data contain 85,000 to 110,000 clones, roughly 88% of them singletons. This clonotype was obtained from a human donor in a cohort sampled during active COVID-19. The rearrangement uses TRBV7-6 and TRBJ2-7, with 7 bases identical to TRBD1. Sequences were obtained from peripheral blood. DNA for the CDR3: TGTGCCAGCAGCTTAGAAGACAGGGAGAGGTACGAGCAGTACTTC. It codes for CASSLEDRERYEQYF.